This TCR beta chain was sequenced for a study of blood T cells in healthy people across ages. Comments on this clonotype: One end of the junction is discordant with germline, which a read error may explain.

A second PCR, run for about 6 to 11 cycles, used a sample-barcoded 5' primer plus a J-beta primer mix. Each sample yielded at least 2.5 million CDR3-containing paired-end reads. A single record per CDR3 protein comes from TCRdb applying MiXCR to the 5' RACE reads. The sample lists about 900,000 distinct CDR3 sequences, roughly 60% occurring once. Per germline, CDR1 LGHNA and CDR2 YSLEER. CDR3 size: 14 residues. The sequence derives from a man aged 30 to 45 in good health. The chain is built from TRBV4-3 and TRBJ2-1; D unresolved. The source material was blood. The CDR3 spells CASSLRGPYTEQFF. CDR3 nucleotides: TGCGCCAGCAGCCTGCGCGGCCCCTACACTGAGCAGTTCTTC.